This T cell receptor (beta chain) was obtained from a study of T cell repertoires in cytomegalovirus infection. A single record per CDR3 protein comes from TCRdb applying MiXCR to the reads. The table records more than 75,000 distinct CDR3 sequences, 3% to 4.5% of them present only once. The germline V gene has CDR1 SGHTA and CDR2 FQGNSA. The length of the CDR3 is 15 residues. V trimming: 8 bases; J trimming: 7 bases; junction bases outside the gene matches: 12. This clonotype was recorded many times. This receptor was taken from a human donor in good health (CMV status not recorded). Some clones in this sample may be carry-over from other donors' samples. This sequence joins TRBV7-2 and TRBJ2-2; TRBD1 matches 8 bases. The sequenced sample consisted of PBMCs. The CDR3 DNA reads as TGTGCCAGCTCAAAAAAGAGGGGGACAGGCGGGGAGCTGTTTTTT. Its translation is CASSKKRGTGGELFF.